Listed below are T cell receptor beta chains from one sample, sequenced in a study of blood T cell repertoires in COVID-19. The data were produced by immunoSEQ multiplex PCR, yet TCRdb's version contains in-frame clones alone and is incomplete. Here the sample spans 350,000 to 400,000 clones, more than 80% being singletons. Sequenced material: PBMCs or T cells enriched from blood (not recorded which). The receptors originated from a man aged 18 to 30 who had recovered from COVID-19. Both conserved end residues are part of each CDR3. A D gene is named only where the DNA matches it firmly. Size values are once, few and many counts, or a class for expanded clones, and some rows have none.

>TRBV2|TRBD2|-|TRBJ2-3
CASSEGSGGYDTQYF
TGTGCCAGCAGTGAAGGTAGCGGGGGGTATGATACGCAGTATTTT
>TRBV28|-|-|TRBJ1-5
CASSGTRVSNQPQHF
TGTGCCAGCAGCGGTACTAGGGTTAGCAATCAGCCCCAGCATTTT
>TRBV5-1|-|-|TRBJ2-5
CASSLAGIHQETQYF
TGCGCCAGCAGCTTGGCCGGGATCCACCAAGAGACCCAGTACTTC
>TRBV5-1|-|-|TRBJ2-2
CASQGTGTQNTGELFF
TGCGCCAGTCAGGGGACCGGGACACAGAACACCGGGGAGCTGTTTTTT
>TRBV4-1|-|once|TRBJ1-2
CASSQEGAYYGYTF
TGCGCCAGCAGCCAAGAGGGGGCCTATTATGGCTACACCTTC
>TRBV10-2|TRBD2|-|TRBJ2-7
CASSEWGTKYLAGGPYEQYF
TGCGCCAGCAGTGAATGGGGAACAAAATATCTAGCGGGGGGTCCCTACGAGCAGTACTTC
>TRBV29-1|-|-|TRBJ1-1
CSVASRMNTEAFF
TGCAGCGTTGCAAGCAGGATGAACACTGAAGCTTTCTTT
>TRBV6-7|-|-|TRBJ2-6
CASSYGGRPLAGANVLTF
TGTGCCAGCAGTTACGGAGGGCGCCCCCTCGCTGGGGCCAACGTCCTGACTTTC
>TRBV2|-|-|TRBJ2-7
CASSDRGLGYEQYF
TGTGCCAGCAGTGATCGGGGACTCGGCTACGAGCAGTACTTC
>TRBV6-5|TRBD1|-|TRBJ1-2
CASSDRGRHTF
TGTGCCAGCAGCGACAGGGGGCGGCACACCTTC
>TRBV7-2|TRBD1|-|TRBJ2-5
CASSSWTGGETQYF
TGTGCCAGCAGCTCTTGGACAGGGGGGGAGACCCAGTACTTC
>TRBV28|-|once|TRBJ1-1
CASSGGSEAFF
TGTGCCAGCAGTGGGGGGTCTGAAGCTTTCTTT
>TRBV14|-|-|TRBJ2-7
CASSQDLRYEQYF
TGTGCCAGCAGCCAAGATTTGAGGTACGAGCAGTACTTC
>TRBV9|-|-|TRBJ1-1
CASSAGEAGETEAFF
TGTGCCAGCAGCGCCGGGGAAGCAGGGGAGACTGAAGCTTTCTTT
>TRBV11-3|-|-|TRBJ2-1
CASSLGAANNEQFF
TGTGCCAGCAGCTTAGGGGCAGCAAACAATGAGCAGTTCTTC
>TRBV7-9|TRBD1|-|TRBJ1-1
CASSLKRVRTGGVTEAFF
TGTGCCAGCAGCTTAAAGCGAGTACGGACAGGGGGAGTCACTGAAGCTTTCTTT
>TRBV5-5|TRBD1|-|TRBJ2-7
CASSSRETGGSF
TGTGCCAGCAGCTCGAGGGAGACAGGGGGGTCCTTC